The clone carrying this T cell receptor beta chain showed up just a few times. What it binds is not known. Investigators amplified TCR beta CDR3 regions from RNA transcripts. First-round RT-PCR employed HTBI primers, with a second-round multiplex PCR after it. TCRdb re-analysed the multiplex PCR reads in MiXCR, keeping a single row per CDR3 protein. The sample lists around 1,200,000 distinct CDR3 sequences; 35% to 40% were seen once. These data originate in a study of Graves' ophthalmopathy and Graves' hyperthyroidism. Study-wide results and limits: Ophthalmopathy cases were distinguished from stable hyperthyroidism by a 13-signature model, reaching about 91% sensitivity and 81.08% specificity. The blood repertoire also included most expanded thyroid clonotypes above 0.001 frequency.

Looked up from germline, CDR1 is DFQATT and CDR2 is SNEGSKA (reference sequence). This CDR3 is built from 15 residues. The ends were cut back, 0 bases at V and 3 bases at J, with 11 bases in the middle. Each diagnosis was determined on the basis of clinical symptoms, serum thyroxine, TRAb, thyroid ultrasound and orbital computed tomography. The genes are TRBV20-1 and TRBJ2-2; the D is unclear. The origin of this receptor is an adult man with Graves' hyperthyroidism. The sample consisted of peripheral blood or thyroid tissue (not recorded which). The CDR3 nucleotides are TGCAGTGCTAGAGAACACCTAACATACACCGGGGAGCTGTTTTTT. It translates to CSAREHLTYTGELFF.